The 18 T cell receptor beta chains below all came from one sample that was sequenced in a study of T-cell reconstitution after alpha-beta-depleted transplantation in children. A library of TCRbeta sequences, prepared with unique molecular identifiers, was generated. TCRdb recomputed calls from the PCR reads with MiXCR, one row per CDR3 protein. Altogether roughly 500,000 distinct CDR3 sequences are present, 32% being singletons, with the ten largest covering approximately 2.3%. The specimen comprised PBMCs from the stem cell graft donor, sampled from the stem cell graft. All receptors come from a human donor who donated a stem cell graft to a child with aplastic anemia.

The chain links TRBV6-5 to TRBJ1-2; D ambiguous. Trimming pared 0 bases from V and 4 bases from J, leaving 6 bases between. Germline V gene data show CDR1 as MNHEY and CDR2 as SVGAGI. The CDR3 is made up of 13 amino acids. Here the CDR3 DNA reads TGTGCCAGCAGTTACTCGAGCTTCTATGGCTACACCTTC. It encodes CASSYSSFYGYTF.

This clonotype showed up just a few times. The chain has TRBV12-3 or TRBV12-4 and TRBJ1-5; D remains ambiguous. V shed 5 bases and J shed 4 bases, with 18 bases lying between them. CDR3 size: 16 residues. CDR3 coding DNA: TGTGCCAGCAGTCCCCCGGGGTGGGGTCGTAATCAGCCCCAGCATTTT. Translation: CASSPPGWGRNQPQHF.

The genes are TRBV10-3 and TRBJ1-2; possibly TRBD1 for D (5 bases). The CDR3 consists of 16 residues. V was clipped by 2 bases and J by 0 bases, with 13 bases between them. Germline loops: CDR1 ENHRY, CDR2 SYGVKD. The CDR3 DNA is TGTGCCATCAGTGAGCGGGGGGGGGACTCTAACTATGGCTACACCTTC. Amino acids: CAISERGGDSNYGYTF.

This chain uses TRBV19 with TRBJ2-1; 7 nucleotides line up with TRBD2. Per the germline V gene, CDR1 is LNHDA and CDR2 is SQIVND (reference sequence). The CDR3 is 14 residues long. V shed 3 bases, J shed 7 bases, and the junction held 6 bases outside the gene matches. Here the CDR3 reads CASSIGGIGNEQFF. CDR3 in DNA: TGTGCCAGTAGTATCGGGGGGATTGGAAATGAGCAGTTCTTC.

This chain connects TRBV7-9 to TRBJ2-2; D is possibly TRBD1 (6 bases). Germline V gene lookup returns CDR1 SEHNR and CDR2 FQNEAQ (reference sequence). V lost 2 bases and J 5 bases, leaving 9 bases between the germline ends. This CDR3 comprises 14 residues. CDR3 region: CASSLKRGTGELFF. CDR3 coding DNA: TGTGCCAGCAGCTTAAAGAGGGGGACCGGGGAGCTGTTTTTT.

The CDR3 nucleotides read TGTGCCAGCTCACCACTGAGCGGGAGTAGCACAGATACGCAGTATTTT. Translation gives CASSPLSGSSTDTQYF. The rearrangement joins TRBV18 to TRBJ2-3; 8 bases line up with TRBD2. The CDR3 is 16 residues long. The V and J ends lost 1 base and 0 bases, in that order; junction bases with no gene match: 3. Per germline, CDR1 KGHSH and CDR2 LQKENI.

The J gene is TRBJ2-2, the V gene TRBV5-1; D may be TRBD2 (5 bases). Germline V CDR1 and CDR2: SGHRS, YFSETQ. V was cut by 0 bases and J by 8 bases, with 11 bases left in between. The CDR3 extends over 14 amino acids. CDR3 region: CASSLELVSGELFF. DNA for the CDR3: TGCGCCAGCAGCTTGGAACTAGTATCGGGGGAGCTGTTTTTT.

This clonotype was seen a few times. The CDR3 DNA reads as TGTGCCAGCAGCGAGGTCCCGGGGGAAGCTTTCTTT. Translating it yields CASSEVPGEAFF. The chain carries TRBV9 and TRBJ1-1; no firm D call. With 3 bases removed from V and 8 bases from J, the gap between germline ends came to 11 bases. The germline V gene encodes CDR1 SGDLS and CDR2 YYNGEE. This CDR3 contains 12 residues.

This chain uses TRBV9 with TRBJ1-2, with D perhaps TRBD1 (6 bases). V shed 4 bases and J shed 8 bases, with 18 bases lying between them. Germline assignment: CDR1 SGDLS and CDR2 YYNGEE. The CDR3 totals 14 residues. The CDR3: CASSTQGSGGGYTF. The CDR3 bases are TGTGCCAGCAGCACACAGGGTTCGGGTGGCGGCTACACCTTC. Complete variable domain (other parts from reference TRBV9 and TRBJ1-2): DSGVTQTPKHLITATGQRVTLRCSPRSGDLSVYWYQQSLDQGLQFLIQYYNGEERAKGNILERFSAQQFPDLHSELNLSSLELGDSALYFCASSTQGSGGGYTFGSGTRLTVV.

This chain uses TRBV20-1 with TRBJ2-3, with D unresolved. This CDR3 is built from 13 residues. V lost 2 bases to trimming and J lost 0 bases, with 6 bases between them. From germline, CDR1 is DFQATT and CDR2 SNEGSKA (reference sequence). The CDR3 protein is CSARLPSTDTQYF. The CDR3 region has the DNA TGCAGTGCTAGACTCCCTAGCACAGATACGCAGTATTTT.

This rearrangement joins TRBV19 to TRBJ1-2, with D possibly matching TRBD1 (6 bases). From germline, CDR1 is LNHDA and CDR2 SQIVND (reference sequence). The CDR3 has 13 amino acids. V gave up 5 bases and J gave up 3 bases, with 10 bases separating them. Written as DNA, the CDR3 is TGTGCCAGTAGTGCCAGGGGCGACTATGGCTACACCTTC. Amino acid sequence: CASSARGDYGYTF.

CDR3 loop: CASSQDGAVEGHLPLHF. DNA for the CDR3: TGTGCCAGCAGCCAAGATGGGGCAGTGGAGGGTCATTTGCCCCTCCACTTT. The genes are TRBV3-1 and TRBJ1-6, with a weak D call TRBD1 (5 bases). The CDR3 runs to 17 residues. Looked up from germline, CDR1 is LGHDT and CDR2 is YNNKEL (reference sequence). The ends were cut back, 0 bases at V and 13 bases at J, with 22 bases in the middle.

The rearrangement links TRBV29-1 to TRBJ2-1; 16 nucleotides line up with TRBD2. The CDR3 totals 21 residues. V lost 1 base, J lost 1 base, and 13 bases stayed unmatched. Germline loops: CDR1 SQVTM, CDR2 ANQGSEA. In DNA form, the CDR3 reads TGCAGCGTTGAAGCCGCGGGACTAGCGGGAGGGCCCTATTTTTCCTACAATGAGCAGTTCTTC. This gives the protein CSVEAAGLAGGPYFSYNEQFF.

The chain couples TRBV29-1 to TRBJ2-7; 8 positions match TRBD1. The V and J ends lost 7 bases and 9 bases, in that order; junction bases with no gene match: 11. CDR1 SQVTM and CDR2 ANQGSEA come from the germline V gene. The CDR3 consists of 12 residues. The CDR3: CSALDRDRRQYV. As DNA, the CDR3 is TGCAGCGCCTTGGACAGGGACCGAAGGCAGTACGTC.

This sequence joins TRBV13 and TRBJ2-1; possible D gene TRBD1, 6 bases. CDR1 PRHDT and CDR2 FYEKMQ come from the germline V gene (reference sequence). This CDR3 spans 14 amino acids. The ends were cut back, 4 bases at V and 3 bases at J, with 10 bases in the middle. CDR3: CASSSRTDYNEQFF. CDR3 in DNA: TGTGCCAGCAGCTCTAGGACAGACTACAATGAGCAGTTCTTC.

V is TRBV4-1 and J is TRBJ2-1; TRBD2 matches at 11 bases. After removal of 1 base from V and 8 bases from J, the junction contained 7 bases not matched to a gene. The CDR3 length is 16 residues. Germline-derived CDR1 and CDR2 are MGHRA and YSYEKL. CDR3 nucleotide sequence: TGCGCCAGCAGCCAAGCTCATCTAGCGGGAGGCTATGAGCAGTTCTTC. It yields the protein CASSQAHLAGGYEQFF.

A few counts support this clonotype. The chain employs TRBV7-9 and TRBJ1-2; a possible D gene is TRBD1 (6 bases). The CDR3 runs 14 residues. The V gene lost 1 base and the J gene lost 4 bases, with 10 bases spanning the gap. Germline V CDR1 and CDR2: SEHNR, FQNEAQ (reference sequence). The CDR3 sequence: CASSLEGGVYGYTF. The DNA for the CDR3 is TGTGCCAGCAGCTTAGAAGGGGGTGTCTATGGCTACACCTTC.

The J gene is TRBJ2-7, the V gene TRBV5-6, with D unclear. This CDR3 region has 11 residues. Trimming pared 2 bases from V and 3 bases from J, leaving 3 bases between. Germline V gives CDR1 SGHDT, CDR2 YYEEEE. This CDR3 reads CASSLYYEQYV. The CDR3 region has the DNA TGTGCCAGCAGCTTATACTACGAGCAGTACGTC.